This T cell receptor (beta chain) was retrieved from a study of response to subunit inactivated influenza vaccine (dated by TCRdb to 2016 to 2019). Some background on the complete study: Deep quantitative T cell receptor repertoire profiling was used in the study to track responses to a trivalent subunit inactivated influenza vaccine.

The V and J ends are trimmed by 11 bases and 7 bases, leaving 17 bases between them. The germline V gene specifies SGHAT as CDR1 and FQNNGV as CDR2. From its cysteine to its phenylalanine, the CDR3 spans 13 amino acids. The entry retains the CDR3 DNA only, 39 bases that are in frame from base 1. The library was prepared using RT-PCR. Sequencing relied on an Illumina HiSeq 2500. TCRdb redid the processing of the public reads, applying fastp at Q25 and MiXCR, and retained in-frame beta chains. Every CDR3 protein is listed once, alongside the most common genes and DNA of its rows. The sample table shows 860,000 or so distinct CDR3 sequences, and approximately 21% are seen once. Clones ranked in the top ten supply approximately 10% of the sample. What the research found in general, with its limitations: The authors proposed that each seasonal influenza vaccination may bring in only a limited number of new T cells.

For this clonotype: Its antigen has not been determined. Per-nucleotide qualities are absent, and no much larger clonotype sits a single base away.

The sequence is built from TRBV11-2 and TRBJ2-2; the D region possibly corresponds to TRBD1 (5 bases align). This TCR derives from a man in his forties or fifties who received an inactivated influenza vaccine. Donor details come from another sample of the same person, matched by shared clones. Specimen: PBMCs from blood, collected about 5 days after vaccination. The CDR3: CAYSSQVVGELFF. The nucleotide sequence is TGTGCCTACAGTTCACAGGTTGTCGGGGAGCTGTTTTTT.